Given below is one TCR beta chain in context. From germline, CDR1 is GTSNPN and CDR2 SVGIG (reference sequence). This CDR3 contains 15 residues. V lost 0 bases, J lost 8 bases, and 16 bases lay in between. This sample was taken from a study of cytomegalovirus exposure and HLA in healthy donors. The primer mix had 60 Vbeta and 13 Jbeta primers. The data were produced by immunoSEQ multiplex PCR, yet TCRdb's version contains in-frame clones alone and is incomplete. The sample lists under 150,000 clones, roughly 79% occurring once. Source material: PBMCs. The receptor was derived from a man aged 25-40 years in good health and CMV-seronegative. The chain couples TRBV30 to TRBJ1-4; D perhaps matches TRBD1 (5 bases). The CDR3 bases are TGTGCCTGGAGTGTACTCTGGGGGGTAGGGGAAAAACTGTTTTTT. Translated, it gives CAWSVLWGVGEKLFF.